The 6 T cell receptor beta chains below all came from one sample that was sequenced in a study of CD8+ T cells in alopecia areata. Extraction and reverse transcription of RNA yielded cDNA as the sequencing template. Repertoires were generated with immunoSEQ multiplex PCR, while TCRdb's copy carries only in-frame clones and drops some. The profile covers 150,000 or so clones, with around half appearing a single time and roughly 21% taken by the ten largest. This material consisted of CD8+ T cells sorted from blood, taken at week 0. All receptors derive from a human donor with alopecia areata.

The V and J genes are TRBV2 and TRBJ1-1; no clear D gene. The CDR3 is 13 amino acids. Trimming removed 1 base at V and 3 bases at J, with 6 bases between. CDR1 is SNHLY, CDR2 FYNNEI, per germline. CDR3 DNA: TGTGCCAGCAGTGAAGGGGCGGACACTGAAGCTTTCTTT. Its protein is CASSEGADTEAFF.

The rearrangement uses TRBV6-6 and TRBJ2-7; no definite D call. With 4 bases removed from V and 2 bases from J, the gap between germline ends came to 18 bases. The CDR3 totals 16 residues. Per germline, CDR1 MNHNY and CDR2 SVGAGI (reference sequence). The CDR3 here is CASSSGQSENPYEQYF. The CDR3 DNA reads as TGTGCCAGCAGTTCCGGCCAGTCCGAGAATCCCTACGAGCAGTACTTC.

The rearrangement links TRBV7-9 to TRBJ2-3; D not certain. The CDR3 has 12 amino acids. In germline, CDR1 is SEHNR, CDR2 FQNEAQ (reference sequence). Trimming stripped 5 bases from V and 2 bases from J, with 5 bases between. The CDR3 reads CASSPSTDTQYF. CDR3 nucleotide sequence: TGTGCCAGCAGCCCGTCCACAGATACGCAGTATTTT.

J is TRBJ2-5 and V is TRBV5-6; no reliable D call. Trimming cost V 0 bases and J 3 bases, with 6 bases left between them. The germline V gene has CDR1 SGHDT and CDR2 YYEEEE. This CDR3 region has 13 residues. As DNA, the CDR3 is TGTGCCAGCAGCTTGGATTCTGAAGAGACCCAGTACTTC. It yields the protein CASSLDSEETQYF.

Details on this clone: The sample holds other DNA sequences that translate to the same CDR3. This chain joins TRBV29-1 and TRBJ2-7; D might be TRBD2 (6 bases). Trimming cost V 0 bases and J 0 bases, with 6 bases left between them. Germline V CDR1 and CDR2: SQVTM, ANQGSEA. The CDR3 extends over 13 amino acids. In nucleotides, the CDR3 is TGCAGCGTTGAAGAGGGGGGCTCCTACGAGCAGTACTTC. The encoded protein is CSVEEGGSYEQYF.

The chain has TRBV7-9 and TRBJ2-1, with 9 bases lining up with TRBD2. Unmatched junction bases numbered 5, after V lost 1 base and J lost 4 bases. Germline-derived CDR1 and CDR2 are SEHNR and FQNEAQ (reference sequence). The CDR3 sequence is 16 residues long. The CDR3: CASSLVGLASYNEQFF. CDR3 bases: TGTGCCAGCAGCTTAGTAGGACTAGCGTCGTACAATGAGCAGTTCTTC.